These T cell receptor beta chains were read from a single sample in a study of cytomegalovirus exposure and HLA in healthy donors. Produced via immunoSEQ multiplex PCR; TCRdb's table is partial and in-frame only. The sample lists approximately 200,000 clones; approximately 85% were seen once. Sample: PBMCs. Receptor source: a girl under 18 in good health and CMV-seropositive. Both conserved end residues are part of each CDR3. A D gene is named only where the DNA matches it firmly. The size of a clone is reported for some rows only, either as once, few or many, or as a class for expanded clones.

DNA,CDR3,D,J,V,size
TGCGCCAGCAGCCAATTGACTAGCCCCACCACAGATACGCAGTATTTT,CASSQLTSPTTDTQYF,TRBD2,TRBJ2-3,TRBV4-1,NA
TGCGCCAGCAGCCAATTCGGGGGGCCCTACGAGCAGTACTTC,CASSQFGGPYEQYF,NA,TRBJ2-7,TRBV4-3,NA
TGTGCCAGCAGCGTAGCTAACCCGGGAGGTGGAAACACCATATATTTT,CASSVANPGGGNTIYF,NA,TRBJ1-3,TRBV9,NA
TGTGCCAGCAGGGGACAGGGGAGGCTCTACGAGCAGTACTTC,CASRGQGRLYEQYF,TRBD1,TRBJ2-7,TRBV27,once
TGTGCCAGCTCACCGCAGGATTTCCACTCTGGGGCCAACGTCCTGACTTTC,CASSPQDFHSGANVLTF,NA,TRBJ2-6,TRBV18,NA
TGTGCCAGCAGCTCGGACAGGGACTTACAAGAGACCCAGTACTTC,CASSSDRDLQETQYF,TRBD1,TRBJ2-5,TRBV7-7,few
TGTGCCACCAGCAGGGCCCTCGGCGGTGAAAAACTGTTTTTT,CATSRALGGEKLFF,NA,TRBJ1-4,TRBV15,NA
TGTGCCATCAGTGAGTTGGGAGGATGGAACACTGAAGCTTTCTTT,CAISELGGWNTEAFF,NA,TRBJ1-1,TRBV10-3,NA
TGTGCCAGCAGCTTAGTTCTAGTGGAGACCCAGTACTTC,CASSLVLVETQYF,NA,TRBJ2-5,TRBV7-9,NA
TGTGCCAGTAGTTGGCAGGTTTATAGCAATCAGCCCCAGCATTTT,CASSWQVYSNQPQHF,NA,TRBJ1-5,TRBV19,NA
TGCGCCAGCAGCTTGGTGGACAGCCTCTCCTACGAGCAGTACTTC,CASSLVDSLSYEQYF,NA,TRBJ2-7,TRBV5-1,NA
TGCGCCAGCAGCCAAGGAACAGGGGGAGGGATGAACACTGAAGCTTTCTTT,CASSQGTGGGMNTEAFF,TRBD1,TRBJ1-1,TRBV4-1,NA
TGTGCCAGCAGTTCCGGGACTAGCGGGCCGGACAATGAGCAGTTCTTC,CASSSGTSGPDNEQFF,NA,TRBJ2-1,TRBV12-1,NA
TGTGCCACCCAGGGAACCGGGGAGCTGTTTTTT,CATQGTGELFF,NA,TRBJ2-2,TRBV10-3,once
TGTGCCAGCAGCTTGTCATCCGGGATCCAAGAGACCCAGTACTTC,CASSLSSGIQETQYF,NA,TRBJ2-5,TRBV5-5,NA
TGTGCCAGCAGGGCGAGTGGGGCGCCTGGAAACACCATATATTTT,CASRASGAPGNTIYF,NA,TRBJ1-3,TRBV25-1,NA
TGTGCCAGCAGCGGACAGAGCAATCAGCCCCAGCATTTT,CASSGQSNQPQHF,NA,TRBJ1-5,TRBV6-5,NA
TGTGCCAGCAGCCAGCTAGGGGGCCAAGAGACCCAGTACTTC,CASSQLGGQETQYF,NA,TRBJ2-5,TRBV7-2,NA
TGTGCCAGCCTCCGGGACAGAGACCTTCATGGCTACACCTTC,CASLRDRDLHGYTF,TRBD1,TRBJ1-2,TRBV2,NA
TGCAGCGTTGCAGGACAGGGCCGAATCTATGGCTACACCTTC,CSVAGQGRIYGYTF,TRBD1,TRBJ1-2,TRBV29-1,NA
TGCGCCAGCAGGTCCGGGACAGGGGGTAGACAAGCTTTCTTT,CASRSGTGGRQAFF,TRBD1,TRBJ1-1,TRBV10-2,NA
TGTGCCAGCAGTGCTCGACAGGGGAGGGAGACCCAGTACTTC,CASSARQGRETQYF,TRBD1,TRBJ2-5,TRBV27,NA
TGTGCCAGCAGCGTAGCTTTAGCGGGCGACACAGATACGCAGTATTTT,CASSVALAGDTDTQYF,TRBD2,TRBJ2-3,TRBV9,NA
TGCGCCAGCAGCCAAGATTTCGGGGGAATCTACAATGAGCAGTTCTTC,CASSQDFGGIYNEQFF,NA,TRBJ2-1,TRBV4-3,NA
TGTGCCAGCAGCAAATCGGGACAGGGGAACACCGGGGAGCTGTTTTTT,CASSKSGQGNTGELFF,TRBD1,TRBJ2-2,TRBV5-6,NA
TGTGCCAGCAGCTTAGAGTGGGGACTAGCGAGCTCCCCACAAGTCGAGCAGTTCTTC,CASSLEWGLASSPQVEQFF,TRBD2,TRBJ2-1,TRBV7-9,NA
TGTGCCAGCAGCGTAGGGACGGTTGGCGGGGGGGATAATGAGCAGTTCTTC,CASSVGTVGGGDNEQFF,TRBD2,TRBJ2-1,TRBV9,NA
TGTGCCAGCAGCTTAGCGGCGGGGAACACTGAAGCTTTCTTT,CASSLAAGNTEAFF,NA,TRBJ1-1,TRBV13,NA
TGTGCCAGCTCACCGCGCGGAGCAACTAATGAAAAACTGTTTTTT,CASSPRGATNEKLFF,NA,TRBJ1-4,TRBV18,NA